This T cell receptor beta chain was recorded in a study of radiotherapy plus CTLA-4 blockade in lung cancer. Germline CDR1 and CDR2: SEHNR and FQNEAQ (reference sequence). The CDR3 contains 11 residues. Produced via immunoSEQ multiplex PCR; TCRdb's table is partial and in-frame only. The repertoire consists of about 43,000 clones, with 65% to 70% occurring once and the leading ten covering 20% to 30%. Sequenced material: peripheral blood, taken from a patient treated with radiotherapy plus ipilimumab. This clonotype originated in a human donor with non-small cell lung cancer who had a partial response to radiotherapy plus ipilimumab. The rearrangement links TRBV7-9 to TRBJ2-7, with a possible D match to TRBD2 (5 bases). CDR3 DNA sequence: TGTTACCGGGAAAGAGGGCGGGAGCAGTACTTC. Translation: CYRERGREQYF. Complete variable domain (other parts from reference TRBV7-9 and TRBJ2-7): DTGVSQNPRHKITKRGQNVTFRCDPISEHNRLYWYRQTLGQGPEFLTYFQNEAQLEKSRLLSDRFSAERPKGSFSTLEIQRTEQGDSAMYLCYRERGREQYFGPGTRLTVT.